This T cell receptor beta chain was retrieved from a study of T cells in Graves' hyperthyroidism and ophthalmopathy. RNA transcripts were the template for amplifying TCR beta CDR3 regions. Researchers ran a first-round RT-PCR on the TCR CDR3 using the HTBI primer set. TCRdb re-called the multiplex PCR reads through MiXCR, storing one row per CDR3 protein. Counted here are about 350,000 distinct CDR3 sequences, approximately 13% occurring once; the ten biggest clones make up roughly 25%. The CDR3 length is 14 residues. The J segment lost 3 bases and the V segment lost 5 bases, leaving 5 bases of the junction unmatched. Germline assignment: CDR1 ENHRY and CDR2 SYGVKD. This clonotype was recorded at least ten times.

The TCR originated in a woman under 40 with Graves' hyperthyroidism. The chain joins TRBV10-3 to TRBJ1-1; 8 bases are a match to TRBD1. The specimen was blood. The CDR3 DNA follows: TGTGCCATCAGTTATGGACAGGGTCACACTGAAGCTTTCTTT. Protein sequence: CAISYGQGHTEAFF.